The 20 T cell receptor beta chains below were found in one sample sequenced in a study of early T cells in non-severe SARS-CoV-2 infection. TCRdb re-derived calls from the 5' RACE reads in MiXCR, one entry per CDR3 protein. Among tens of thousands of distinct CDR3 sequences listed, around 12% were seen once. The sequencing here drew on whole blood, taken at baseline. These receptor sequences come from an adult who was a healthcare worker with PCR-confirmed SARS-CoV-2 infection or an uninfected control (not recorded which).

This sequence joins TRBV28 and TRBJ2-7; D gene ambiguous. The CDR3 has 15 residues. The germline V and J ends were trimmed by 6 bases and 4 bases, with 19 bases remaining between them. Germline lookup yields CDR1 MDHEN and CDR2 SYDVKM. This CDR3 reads CASSPGRWVQYEQYF. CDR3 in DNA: TGTGCCAGCAGCCCCGGACGGTGGGTCCAATACGAGCAGTACTTC.

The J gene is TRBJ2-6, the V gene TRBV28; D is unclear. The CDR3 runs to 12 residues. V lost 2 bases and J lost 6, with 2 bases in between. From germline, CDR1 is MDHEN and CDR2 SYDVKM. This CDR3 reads CASSLAANVLTF. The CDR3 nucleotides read TGTGCCAGCAGTTTAGCGGCCAACGTCCTGACTTTC.

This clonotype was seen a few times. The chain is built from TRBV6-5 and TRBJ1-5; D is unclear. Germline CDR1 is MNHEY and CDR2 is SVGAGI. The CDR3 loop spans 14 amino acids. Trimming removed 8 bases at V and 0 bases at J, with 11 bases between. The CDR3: CASGGDYSNQPQHF. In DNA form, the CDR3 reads TGTGCCAGCGGAGGAGATTATAGCAATCAGCCCCAGCATTTT.

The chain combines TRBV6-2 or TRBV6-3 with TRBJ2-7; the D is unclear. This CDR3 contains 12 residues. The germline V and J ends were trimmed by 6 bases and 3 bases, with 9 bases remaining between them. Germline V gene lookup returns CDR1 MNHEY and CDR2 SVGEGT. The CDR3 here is CASSSGLYEQYF. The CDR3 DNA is TGTGCCAGCAGCTCCGGCCTCTACGAGCAGTACTTC.

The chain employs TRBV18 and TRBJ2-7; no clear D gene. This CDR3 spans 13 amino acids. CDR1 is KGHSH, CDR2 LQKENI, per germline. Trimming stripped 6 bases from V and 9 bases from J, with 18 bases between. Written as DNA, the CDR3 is TGTGCCAGCTCGCCGGTCGACCTGGCTGGGCAGTACTTC. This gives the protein CASSPVDLAGQYF.

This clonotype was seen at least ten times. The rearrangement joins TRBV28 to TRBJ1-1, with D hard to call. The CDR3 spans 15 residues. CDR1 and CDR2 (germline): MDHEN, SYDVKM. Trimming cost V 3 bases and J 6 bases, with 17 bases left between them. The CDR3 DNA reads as TGTGCCAGCAGTTTTAGTTTACGGGGTCTGGCTGAAGCTTTCTTT. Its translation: CASSFSLRGLAEAFF.

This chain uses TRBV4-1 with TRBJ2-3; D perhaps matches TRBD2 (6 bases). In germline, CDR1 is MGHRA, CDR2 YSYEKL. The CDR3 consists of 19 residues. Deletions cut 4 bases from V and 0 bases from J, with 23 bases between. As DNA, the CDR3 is TGCGCCAGCAGCCGGACACGAGCCGGGACTCGCTCTAGCACAGATACGCAGTATTTT. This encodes CASSRTRAGTRSSTDTQYF.

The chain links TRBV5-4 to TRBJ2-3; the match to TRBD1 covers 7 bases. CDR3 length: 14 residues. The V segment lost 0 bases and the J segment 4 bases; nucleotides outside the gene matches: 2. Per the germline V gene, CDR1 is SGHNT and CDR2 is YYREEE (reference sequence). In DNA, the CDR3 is TGTGCCAGCAGCTTGGGACAGGGAGCAGATACGCAGTATTTT. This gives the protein CASSLGQGADTQYF.

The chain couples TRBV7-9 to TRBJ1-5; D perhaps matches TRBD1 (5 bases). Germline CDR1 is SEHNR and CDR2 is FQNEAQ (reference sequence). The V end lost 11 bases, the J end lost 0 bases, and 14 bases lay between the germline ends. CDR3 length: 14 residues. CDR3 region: CAPREGDSNQPQHF. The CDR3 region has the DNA TGTGCCCCGAGGGAAGGGGATAGCAATCAGCCCCAGCATTTT.

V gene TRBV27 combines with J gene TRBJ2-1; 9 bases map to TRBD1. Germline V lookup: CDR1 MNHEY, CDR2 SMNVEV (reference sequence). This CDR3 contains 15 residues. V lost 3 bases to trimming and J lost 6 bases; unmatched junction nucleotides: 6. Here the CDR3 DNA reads TGTGCCAGCAGTTTCTGGGACAGGGTCGGCAATGAGCAGTTCTTC. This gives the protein CASSFWDRVGNEQFF.

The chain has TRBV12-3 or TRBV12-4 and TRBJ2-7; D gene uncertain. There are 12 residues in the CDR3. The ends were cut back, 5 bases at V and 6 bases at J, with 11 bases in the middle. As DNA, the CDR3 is TGTGCCAGCAGTCGGCATTCCGGCGAGCAGTACTTC. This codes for CASSRHSGEQYF.

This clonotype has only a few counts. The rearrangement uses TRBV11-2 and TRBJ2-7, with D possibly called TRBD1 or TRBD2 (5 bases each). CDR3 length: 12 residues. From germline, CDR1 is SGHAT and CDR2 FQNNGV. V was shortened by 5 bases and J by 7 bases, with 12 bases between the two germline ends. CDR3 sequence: CASSPSGGEQYF. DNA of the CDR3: TGTGCCAGCAGCCCCTCTGGGGGTGAGCAGTACTTC.

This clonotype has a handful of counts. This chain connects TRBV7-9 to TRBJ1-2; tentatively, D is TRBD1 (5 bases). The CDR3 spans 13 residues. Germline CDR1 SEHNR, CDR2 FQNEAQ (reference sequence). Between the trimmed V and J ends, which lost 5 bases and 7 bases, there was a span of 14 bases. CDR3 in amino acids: CASSPQGVGGYTF. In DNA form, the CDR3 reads TGTGCCAGCAGCCCCCAGGGTGTCGGTGGCTACACCTTC.

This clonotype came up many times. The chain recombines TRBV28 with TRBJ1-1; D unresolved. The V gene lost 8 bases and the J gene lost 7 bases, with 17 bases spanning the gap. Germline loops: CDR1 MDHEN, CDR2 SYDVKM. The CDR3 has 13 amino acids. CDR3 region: CASHLPPLGEAFF. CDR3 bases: TGTGCCAGCCATCTCCCCCCCTTGGGTGAAGCTTTCTTT.

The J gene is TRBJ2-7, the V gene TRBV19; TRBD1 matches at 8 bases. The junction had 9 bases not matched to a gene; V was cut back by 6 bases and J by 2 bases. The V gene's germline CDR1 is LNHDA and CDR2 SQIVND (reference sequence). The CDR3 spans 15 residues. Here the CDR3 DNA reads TGTGCCAGTAGCGCCGGGACAGGCTCTACCTACGAGCAGTACTTC. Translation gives CASSAGTGSTYEQYF.

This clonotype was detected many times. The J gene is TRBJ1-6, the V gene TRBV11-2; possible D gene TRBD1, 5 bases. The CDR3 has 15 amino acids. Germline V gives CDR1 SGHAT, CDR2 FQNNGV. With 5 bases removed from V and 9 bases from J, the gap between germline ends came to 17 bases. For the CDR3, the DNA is TGTGCCAGCAGCCCCCGGCAGGGAGTCGGTTCACCCCTCCACTTT. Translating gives CASSPRQGVGSPLHF.

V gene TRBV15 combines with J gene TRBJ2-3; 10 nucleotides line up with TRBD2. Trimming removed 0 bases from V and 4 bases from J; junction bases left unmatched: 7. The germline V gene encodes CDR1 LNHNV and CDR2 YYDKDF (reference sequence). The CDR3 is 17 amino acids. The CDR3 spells CATSRDQRAGGPDTQYF. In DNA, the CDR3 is TGTGCCACCAGCAGAGATCAGCGAGCGGGGGGGCCAGATACGCAGTATTTT.

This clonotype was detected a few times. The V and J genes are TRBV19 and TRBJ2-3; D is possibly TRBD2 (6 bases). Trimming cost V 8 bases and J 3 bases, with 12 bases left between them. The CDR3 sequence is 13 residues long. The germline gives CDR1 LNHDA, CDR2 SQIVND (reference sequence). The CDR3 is CASGEASTDTQYF. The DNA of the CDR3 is TGTGCCAGTGGGGAGGCCTCTACAGATACGCAGTATTTT.

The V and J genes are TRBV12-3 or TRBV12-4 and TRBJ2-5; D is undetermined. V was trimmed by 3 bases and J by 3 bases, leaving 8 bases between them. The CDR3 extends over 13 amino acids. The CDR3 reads CASSFFEKETQYF. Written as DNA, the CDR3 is TGTGCCAGCAGTTTTTTCGAGAAAGAGACCCAGTACTTC.

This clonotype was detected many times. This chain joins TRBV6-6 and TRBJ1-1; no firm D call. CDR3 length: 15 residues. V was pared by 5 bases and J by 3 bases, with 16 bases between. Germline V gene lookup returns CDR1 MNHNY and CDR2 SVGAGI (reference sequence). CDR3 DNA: TGTGCCAGCAGTCACCCGGCCCCAGCGGACACTGAAGCTTTCTTT. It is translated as CASSHPAPADTEAFF.